The 15 T cell receptor beta chains presented below share a single source sample, sequenced in a study of Ad26.COV2.S vaccination and SARS-CoV-2 variants. This table comes from immunoSEQ multiplex PCR, and its TCRdb copy is limited to in-frame clones, with some not included. The sample shows 380,000 or so clones, roughly 80% of them seen only once. Treatment reported: some 19 received Ad26.COV2.S at low or high dose, single or two shots; roughly 5 received placebo; per-sample allocation not given. Sampling was done on day 63 after the first vaccine or placebo injection. This sample comprised peripheral blood, obtained in a trial of Ad26.COV2.S vaccine versus placebo. These receptors were obtained from a person aged 18-60 years who received the Ad26.COV2.S COVID-19 vaccine or a placebo.

The chain carries TRBV6-5 and TRBJ2-5, with 7 bases aligning to TRBD2. This CDR3 is built from 14 residues. Germline lookup yields CDR1 MNHEY and CDR2 SVGAGI. J lost 2 bases, V lost 8 bases, and 8 bases had no gene match. The CDR3 bases are TGTGCCAGCGCCGGGGGGAGGGCTCAAGAGACCCAGTACTTC. It is translated as CASAGGRAQETQYF.

The J gene is TRBJ2-1, the V gene TRBV6-5; perhaps TRBD1 as D (6 bases). Between the trimmed V and J ends, which lost 4 bases and 0 bases, there was a span of 10 bases. Germline V CDR1 and CDR2: MNHEY, SVGAGI. The CDR3 extends over 15 amino acids. Written as DNA, the CDR3 is TGTGCCAGCAGTTTACAGGGTTTCTCCTACAATGAGCAGTTCTTC. It encodes CASSLQGFSYNEQFF.

This clone has more than one count but fewer than ten. The chain recombines TRBV5-6 with TRBJ2-7; TRBD2 matches 7 bases. Germline CDR1 SGHDT, CDR2 YYEEEE. The CDR3 runs 14 residues. With V trimmed by 2 bases and J by 2 bases, 4 bases remained unmatched. CDR3 sequence (DNA): TGTGCCAGCAGCTTTTGGGGGAGGGCCTACGAGCAGTACTTC. Amino acids: CASSFWGRAYEQYF. Looking up the rest from reference TRBV5-6 and TRBJ2-7 gives the full variable domain: DAGVTQSPTHLIKTRGQQVTLRCSPKSGHDTVSWYQQALGQGPQFIFQYYEEEERQRGNFPDRFSGHQFPNYSSELNVNALLLGDSALYLCASSFWGRAYEQYFGPGTRLTVT.

This chain links TRBV28 with TRBJ2-1, with 13 bases fitting TRBD2. Germline V gene lookup returns CDR1 MDHEN and CDR2 SYDVKM. This CDR3 is 12 amino acids long. Unmatched junction bases numbered 3, after V lost 4 bases and J lost 15 bases. The CDR3 DNA sequence: TGTGCCAGCAGTTGGGGACTAGCGGGGTGGTTCTTC. Translated: CASSWGLAGWFF. The full variable domain, rest sourced from reference TRBV28 and TRBJ2-1, is DVKVTQSSRYLVKRTGEKVFLECVQDMDHENMFWYRQDPGLGLRLIYFSYDVKMKEKGDIPEGYSVSREKKERFSLILESASTNQTSMYLCASSWGLAGWFFGPGTRLTVL.

The chain recombines TRBV20-1 with TRBJ1-1, with unresolved D. CDR1 is DFQATT, CDR2 SNEGSKA, per germline (reference sequence). The ends were cut back, 3 bases at V and 6 bases at J, with 8 bases in the middle. CDR3 length: 11 amino acids. This chain's CDR3 is CSASVGAEAFF. CDR3 coding DNA: TGCAGTGCTAGTGTTGGGGCTGAAGCTTTCTTT.

This clone was counted only a few times. V and J are TRBV2 and TRBJ1-5, with 11 bases matching TRBD1. CDR1 SNHLY and CDR2 FYNNEI come from the germline V gene. This CDR3 has 14 amino acids. V trimming: 4 bases; J trimming: 7 bases; junction bases outside the gene matches: 3. CDR3 sequence reads: CASSVGTGGQPQHF. DNA of the CDR3: TGTGCCAGCAGTGTGGGGACAGGGGGACAGCCCCAGCATTTT.

V gene TRBV4-2 combines with J gene TRBJ1-2; 9 bases match TRBD1. Germline V lookup: CDR1 LGHNA, CDR2 YNFKEQ. This CDR3 region has 15 residues. The J segment lost 6 bases and the V segment lost 4 bases, leaving 9 bases of the junction unmatched. CDR3 nucleotides: TGTGCCAGCAGCCGAGGACAGGGGCGCCCGCATGGCTACACCTTC. It specifies CASSRGQGRPHGYTF.

This clone has just one count. The chain couples TRBV4-1 to TRBJ2-1; weak D call: TRBD1 (5 bases). Trimming took off 1 base at V and 5 bases at J, with 15 bases between the two ends. The V gene's germline CDR1 is MGHRA and CDR2 YSYEKL. The CDR3 totals 16 residues. The CDR3 reads CASSQAPGLGDNEQFF. The DNA of the CDR3 is TGCGCCAGCAGCCAAGCCCCTGGGTTAGGGGACAATGAGCAGTTCTTC.

The chain carries TRBV2 and TRBJ1-2; D is perhaps TRBD1 (5 bases). CDR1 and CDR2 (germline): SNHLY, FYNNEI. The CDR3 is 14 residues long. Trimming removed 4 bases from V and 3 bases from J, with 12 bases in between. The CDR3 region is CASSVLGRDYGYTF. CDR3 nucleotide sequence: TGTGCCAGCAGTGTTTTGGGGCGCGACTATGGCTACACCTTC.

The sample holds a few counts of this clone. DNA of the CDR3: TGCGCCAGCAGCCCGGGCGGCGGTCAGCCCCAGCATTTT. Translation gives CASSPGGGQPQHF. The chain has TRBV5-1 and TRBJ1-5, with D unresolved. The V and J ends lost 4 bases and 6 bases respectively, with 11 bases between them. Per germline, CDR1 SGHRS and CDR2 YFSETQ. The CDR3 has 13 amino acids.

V and J are TRBV27 and TRBJ2-3, with 9 bases matching TRBD2. Trimming cost V 2 bases and J 4 bases; bases outside gene matches: 7. The CDR3 contains 16 residues. Germline V CDR1 and CDR2: MNHEY, SMNVEV (reference sequence). The CDR3 reads CASSLIAGEGPDTQYF. For the CDR3, the DNA is TGTGCCAGCAGTTTAATAGCGGGAGAGGGGCCAGATACGCAGTATTTT.

V and J are TRBV5-6 and TRBJ2-6; 7 bases are shared with TRBD2. Germline CDR1 SGHDT, CDR2 YYEEEE. This CDR3 is built from 17 residues. V lost 4 bases to trimming and J lost 0 bases; unmatched junction nucleotides: 7. The CDR3 region has the DNA TGTGCCAGCAGCGAGTCCCGGGACTACTCTGGGGCCAACGTCCTGACTTTC. Translated, it gives CASSESRDYSGANVLTF.

The chain links TRBV3-1 (or the pseudogene TRBV3-2) to TRBJ2-2; D remains unclear. This CDR3 spans 12 amino acids. The germline V gene has CDR1 LGHDT and CDR2 YNNKEL (reference sequence). Trimming took off 4 bases at V and 13 bases at J, with 13 bases between the two ends. The CDR3 region has the DNA TGTGCCAGCAGCCCCGACAACACTCGGCTGTTTTTT. It is translated as CASSPDNTRLFF.

The rearrangement joins TRBV2 to TRBJ2-3; TRBD2 matches 10 bases. This CDR3 has 15 amino acids. Trimming at V came to 7 bases and at J to 3 bases, leaving 7 bases not matched to a gene. CDR1 is SNHLY, CDR2 FYNNEI, per germline. In DNA form, the CDR3 reads TGTGCCAGCAACCCTAGCGGGAGACGTACAGATACGCAGTATTTT. Residues: CASNPSGRRTDTQYF.

On this clone: The identical CDR3 is also encoded by other nucleotide sequences in the sample. The V call is TRBV12-3 or TRBV12-4, the J call TRBJ1-2; D not certain. CDR3 length: 13 amino acids. Trimming took off 5 bases at V and 4 bases at J, with 11 bases between the two ends. CDR3 sequence reads: CASSPQGSYGYTF. In nucleotides, the CDR3 is TGTGCCAGCAGTCCGCAAGGGAGCTATGGCTACACCTTC.